The 24 T cell receptor beta chains below all came from one sample that was sequenced in a study of technical replicates of blood from a few donors. The protocol was immunoSEQ multiplex PCR, while the TCRdb copy is restricted to in-frame clones and leaves out a portion. Of 11,000 or so clones listed, around 92% were seen once; the top ten hold 7.6%. Sequences were obtained from PBMCs. These receptors were obtained from a human donor in good health.

This chain links TRBV30 with TRBJ1-4, with D possibly matching TRBD1 (6 bases). V was cut by 8 bases and J by 8 bases, with 15 bases left in between. The CDR3 contains 12 residues. CDR1 is GTSNPN and CDR2 is SVGIG in the germline V gene (reference sequence). The CDR3 DNA sequence: TGTGCCAGGGATGAGGGGGGGGAAAAACTGTTTTTT. This translates into CARDEGGEKLFF.

In nucleotides, the CDR3 is TGTGCCAGCTCGGTGGGACAGGGGGCCTACGAGCAGTACTTC. Translated, it gives CASSVGQGAYEQYF. J is TRBJ2-7 and V is TRBV18; 11 bases align to TRBD1. Germline CDR1 and CDR2: KGHSH and LQKENI. With 6 bases clipped from V and 2 bases from J, the junction kept 3 bases outside the gene matches. This CDR3 region has 14 residues.

The V call is TRBV10-3, the J call TRBJ1-4; D gene unclear. Trimming removed 10 bases at V and 0 bases at J, with 6 bases between. The germline gives CDR1 ENHRY, CDR2 SYGVKD. CDR3 length: 12 residues. CDR3 loop: CATSATNEKLFF. The DNA of the CDR3 is TGTGCCACCAGCGCAACTAATGAAAAACTGTTTTTT.

The J gene is TRBJ2-1, the V gene TRBV9, with TRBD2 matching over 9 bases. Germline assignment: CDR1 SGDLS and CDR2 YYNGEE. The CDR3 covers 16 residues. The ends lost 4 bases at V and 3 bases at J; junction bases unmatched: 8. CDR3 residues: CASSPRVAGDYNEQFF. As DNA, the CDR3 is TGTGCCAGCAGCCCCAGGGTAGCGGGAGACTACAATGAGCAGTTCTTC.

The chain recombines TRBV30 with TRBJ2-5, with D possibly being TRBD1 (6 bases). The V and J ends lost 0 bases and 5 bases respectively, with 7 bases between them. In germline, CDR1 is GTSNPN, CDR2 SVGIG (reference sequence). The CDR3 has 12 amino acids. CDR3 bases: TGTGCCTGGAGTGTAACAGGGGAGACCCAGTACTTC. Its translation: CAWSVTGETQYF. The full variable domain, with the rest looked up from reference TRBV30 and TRBJ2-5, is SQTIHQWPATLVQPVGSPLSLECTVEGTSNPNLYWYRQAAGRGLQLLFYSVGIGQISSEVPQNLSASRPQDRQFILSSKKLLLSDSGFYLCAWSVTGETQYFGPGTRLLVL.

The V call is TRBV27, the J call TRBJ2-3; the match to TRBD1 covers 10 bases. The V and J ends lost 1 base and 5 bases, in that order; junction bases with no gene match: 3. The CDR3 runs 15 residues. Germline CDR1 MNHEY, CDR2 SMNVEV (reference sequence). In nucleotides, the CDR3 is TGTGCCAGCAGTTTATGGACAGGGGGAAGAGATACGCAGTATTTT. Protein: CASSLWTGGRDTQYF.

The gene calls are TRBV11-2 and TRBJ2-4; a weak D match, TRBD2 (5 bases). Trimming took off 6 bases at V and 4 bases at J, with 10 bases between the two ends. Germline V lookup: CDR1 SGHAT, CDR2 FQNNGV. The CDR3 consists of 13 residues. The CDR3 DNA reads as TGTGCCAGCAGTGTGGACTCGAAAAACATTCAGTACTTC. Its translation is CASSVDSKNIQYF.

The chain uses TRBV2 and TRBJ1-1; D may be TRBD1 (5 bases). Germline CDR1 SNHLY, CDR2 FYNNEI. Trimming left V 4 bases short and J 5 bases short, with 5 bases between. CDR3 length: 11 residues. CDR3 in DNA: TGTGCCAGCAGTGCAGGGACTGAAGCTTTCTTT. It encodes CASSAGTEAFF.

This chain links TRBV9 with TRBJ2-4; D remains ambiguous. V lost 6 bases and J lost 1, with 17 bases in between. The CDR3 runs to 16 residues. CDR1 is SGDLS and CDR2 is YYNGEE in the germline V gene. The CDR3: CASTREALGAKNIQYF. The CDR3 DNA is TGTGCCAGCACCCGTGAGGCCCTTGGGGCCAAAAACATTCAGTACTTC.

The chain carries TRBV10-2 and TRBJ2-1; possible D gene TRBD2, 6 bases. Trimming removed 2 bases from V and 10 bases from J, with 15 bases in between. Germline lookup yields CDR1 WSHSY and CDR2 SAAADI. The CDR3 totals 14 residues. The CDR3, as DNA: TGCGCCAGCAGTGAGCGGGGTGATGCGGGAGAGCAGTTCTTC. Translation gives CASSERGDAGEQFF.

The V gene is TRBV2, the J gene TRBJ1-4, with D possibly TRBD1 on 6 matching bases. Germline CDR1 SNHLY, CDR2 FYNNEI. The CDR3 is 13 residues long. Trimming removed 6 bases from V and 6 bases from J, with 11 bases in between. The CDR3 is CASSVQGYEKLFF. The CDR3 DNA sequence: TGTGCCAGCAGCGTACAGGGATATGAAAAACTGTTTTTT.

The rearrangement joins TRBV2 to TRBJ2-2, with D tentatively TRBD1 (6 bases). V was shortened by 5 bases and J by 1 base, with 14 bases between the two germline ends. Germline CDR1 is SNHLY and CDR2 is FYNNEI. This CDR3 region has 16 residues. CDR3 in amino acids: CASSISRTENTGELFF. The DNA for the CDR3 is TGTGCCAGCAGTATCTCCCGGACAGAGAACACCGGGGAGCTGTTTTTT.

This clone was recorded once. For the CDR3, the DNA is TGTGCCATCAGGGGGCCAGGGGGCCTATCTGCCGGGGACACTGAAGCTTTCTTT. It yields the protein CAIRGPGGLSAGDTEAFF. This chain joins TRBV10-3 and TRBJ1-1, with 8 bases lining up with TRBD1. In germline, CDR1 is ENHRY, CDR2 SYGVKD. The CDR3 sequence is 18 residues long. J lost 3 bases, V lost 6 bases, and 18 bases had no gene match.

The V gene is TRBV6-6, the J gene TRBJ2-1; 10 nucleotides align to TRBD2. This CDR3 region has 13 residues. Germline assignment: CDR1 MNHNY and CDR2 SVGAGI (reference sequence). The V and J ends lost 5 bases and 10 bases, in that order; junction bases with no gene match: 5. Written as DNA, the CDR3 is TGTGCCAGCAGTAGCGGGAGGGCCAGAGAGCAGTTCTTC. Protein product: CASSSGRAREQFF.

The chain's CDR3 is CASSLPGVEPEQYF. The DNA for the CDR3 is TGTGCCAGCAGCCTCCCAGGGGTCGAACCCGAGCAGTACTTC. V gene TRBV28 combines with J gene TRBJ2-7, with D tentatively TRBD1 (6 bases). Germline lookup yields CDR1 MDHEN and CDR2 SYDVKM. This CDR3 has 14 amino acids. The ends were cut back, 6 bases at V and 6 bases at J, with 18 bases in the middle.

The chain carries TRBV6-1 and TRBJ2-7, with 11 bases matching TRBD2. The CDR3 consists of 15 residues. Germline CDR1 MNHNS, CDR2 SASEGT. V trimming: 2 bases; J trimming: 5 bases; junction bases outside the gene matches: 5. The CDR3 DNA follows: TGTGCCAGCAGTGAATCTTTAGCGGGAGGGCACGAGCAGTACTTC. Its protein product is CASSESLAGGHEQYF.

V is TRBV2 and J is TRBJ1-2; tentative D call: TRBD1 (5 bases). Germline assignment: CDR1 SNHLY and CDR2 FYNNEI. This CDR3 spans 14 amino acids. V shed 2 bases and J shed 0 bases, with 7 bases lying between them. The DNA for the CDR3 is TGTGCCAGCAGTGAAACCAGGGCTAACTATGGCTACACCTTC. Amino acids: CASSETRANYGYTF.

The CDR3 spells CAWATGAANEKLFF. CDR3 DNA sequence: TGTGCCTGGGCTACAGGGGCGGCTAATGAAAAACTGTTTTTT. The chain links TRBV30 to TRBJ1-4; 7 bases line up with TRBD1. The CDR3 has 14 amino acids. V lost 5 bases, J lost 3 bases, and 6 bases stayed unmatched. Germline V gene lookup returns CDR1 GTSNPN and CDR2 SVGIG (reference sequence).

V and J are TRBV15 and TRBJ2-6, with D tentatively TRBD2 (6 bases). CDR1 and CDR2 (germline): LNHNV, YYDKDF (reference sequence). V was cut by 0 bases and J by 0 bases, with 6 bases left in between. The CDR3 contains 16 residues. For the CDR3, the DNA is TGTGCCACCAGCAGAGAGCGGGACTCTGGGGCCAACGTCCTGACTTTC. It translates to CATSRERDSGANVLTF.

This clone appeared once. The V gene is TRBV6-5, the J gene TRBJ1-3; D is perhaps TRBD1 (6 bases). CDR1 is MNHEY and CDR2 is SVGAGI in the germline V gene. The CDR3 spans 15 residues. With 6 bases removed from V and 0 bases from J, the gap between germline ends came to 12 bases. CDR3 in DNA: TGTGCCAGCAGCCAAACAGGGATCTCTGGAAACACCATATATTTT. This gives the protein CASSQTGISGNTIYF.

This sequence joins TRBV6-5 and TRBJ2-1; tentatively, D is TRBD2 (6 bases). The length of the CDR3 is 14 residues. Between the trimmed V and J ends, which lost 0 bases and 9 bases, there was a span of 12 bases. Germline CDR1 MNHEY, CDR2 SVGAGI. CDR3 amino acids: CASSYSILEGEQFF. The CDR3, as DNA: TGTGCCAGCAGTTACTCGATACTGGAGGGTGAGCAGTTCTTC.

This chain uses TRBV5-1 with TRBJ2-7; TRBD2 aligns across 9 bases. Germline CDR1 SGHRS, CDR2 YFSETQ. The trim removed 4 bases at V and 2 bases at J, leaving 4 bases unmatched. The CDR3 has 14 amino acids. CDR3 loop: CASSDSGGPYEQYF. In DNA form, the CDR3 reads TGCGCCAGCAGCGATAGCGGGGGCCCCTACGAGCAGTACTTC.

This clone occurred once. The chain uses TRBV27 and TRBJ2-5; no definite D call. Looked up from germline, CDR1 is MNHEY and CDR2 is SMNVEV (reference sequence). Trimming removed 6 bases at V and 2 bases at J, with 13 bases between. The CDR3 loop spans 14 amino acids. The CDR3 bases are TGTGCCAGCAGCCGAAAGCTGCCTCAAGAGACCCAGTACTTC. This gives the protein CASSRKLPQETQYF.

The chain is built from TRBV27 and TRBJ2-2; 7 nucleotides line up with TRBD1. Trimming at V came to 6 bases and at J to 0 bases, leaving 7 bases not matched to a gene. In germline, CDR1 is MNHEY, CDR2 SMNVEV (reference sequence). This CDR3 has 16 amino acids. This CDR3 is CASRPWQGANTGELFF. In DNA form, the CDR3 reads TGTGCCAGCAGGCCTTGGCAGGGGGCGAACACCGGGGAGCTGTTTTTT.